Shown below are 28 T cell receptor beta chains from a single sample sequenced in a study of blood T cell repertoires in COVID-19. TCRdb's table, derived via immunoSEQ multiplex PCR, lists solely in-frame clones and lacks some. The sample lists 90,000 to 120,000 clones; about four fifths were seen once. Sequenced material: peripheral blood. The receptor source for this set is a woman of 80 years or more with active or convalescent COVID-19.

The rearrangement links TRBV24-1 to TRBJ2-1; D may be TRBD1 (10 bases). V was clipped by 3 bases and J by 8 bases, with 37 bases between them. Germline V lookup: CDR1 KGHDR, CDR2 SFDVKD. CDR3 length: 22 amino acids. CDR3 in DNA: TGTGCCACCAGTGATATAGTCCCGGGACAGGGGAGAAGCGGGAGGTTCATTTATGAGCAGTTCTTC. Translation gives CATSDIVPGQGRSGRFIYEQFF.

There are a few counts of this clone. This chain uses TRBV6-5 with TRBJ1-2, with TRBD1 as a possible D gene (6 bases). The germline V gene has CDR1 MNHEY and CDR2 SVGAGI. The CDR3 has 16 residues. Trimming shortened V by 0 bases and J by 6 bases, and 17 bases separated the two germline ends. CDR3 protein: CASSYSFQGGQDGYTF. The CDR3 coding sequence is TGTGCCAGCAGTTACTCGTTCCAAGGGGGTCAGGATGGCTACACCTTC.

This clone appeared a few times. This chain's CDR3 is CATSDRENNEQFF. The CDR3 DNA reads TGTGCCACCAGTGACAGGGAAAACAATGAGCAGTTCTTC. The J gene is TRBJ2-1, the V gene TRBV24-1, with a weak D call TRBD1 (5 bases). V was shortened by 4 bases and J by 5 bases, with 8 bases between the two germline ends. Per germline, CDR1 KGHDR and CDR2 SFDVKD. The CDR3 is 13 residues long.

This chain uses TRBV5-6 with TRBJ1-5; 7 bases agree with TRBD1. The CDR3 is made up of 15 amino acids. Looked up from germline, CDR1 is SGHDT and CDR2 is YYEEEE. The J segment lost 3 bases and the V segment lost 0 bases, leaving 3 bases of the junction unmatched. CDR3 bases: TGTGCCAGCAGCTTGGCTGACAGGGACAATCAGCCCCAGCATTTT. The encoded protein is CASSLADRDNQPQHF.

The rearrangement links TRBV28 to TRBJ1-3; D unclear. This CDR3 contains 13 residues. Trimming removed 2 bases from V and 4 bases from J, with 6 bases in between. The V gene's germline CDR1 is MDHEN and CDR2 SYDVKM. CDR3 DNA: TGTGCCAGCAGTTTAACCAGGGGAAACACCATATATTTT. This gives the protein CASSLTRGNTIYF.

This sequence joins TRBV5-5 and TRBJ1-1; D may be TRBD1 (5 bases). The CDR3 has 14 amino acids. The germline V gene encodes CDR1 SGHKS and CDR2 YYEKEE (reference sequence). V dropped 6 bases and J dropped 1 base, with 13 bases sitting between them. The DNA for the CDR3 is TGTGCCAGCACCCCGGTGGGGGGGAACACTGAAGCTTTCTTT. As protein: CASTPVGGNTEAFF.

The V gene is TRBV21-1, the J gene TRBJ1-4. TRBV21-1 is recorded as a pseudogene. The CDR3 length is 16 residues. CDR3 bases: TGTGCCAGCAGCCCTCAAATCCGGGGGGCAAGTGAAAAACTGTTTTTT. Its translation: CASSPQIRGASEKLFF.

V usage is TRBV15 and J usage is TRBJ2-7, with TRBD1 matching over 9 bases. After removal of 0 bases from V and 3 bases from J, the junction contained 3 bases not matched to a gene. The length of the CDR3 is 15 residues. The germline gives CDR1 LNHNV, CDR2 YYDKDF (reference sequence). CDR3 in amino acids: CATSRETGGNYEQYF. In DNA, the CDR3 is TGTGCCACCAGCAGAGAGACAGGGGGAAACTACGAGCAGTACTTC.

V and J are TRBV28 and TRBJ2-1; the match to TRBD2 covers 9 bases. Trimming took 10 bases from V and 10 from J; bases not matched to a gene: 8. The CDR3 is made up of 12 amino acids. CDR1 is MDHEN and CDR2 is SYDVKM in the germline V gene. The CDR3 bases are TGTGCCACCCAGGGACTAGCTGGAGAGCAGTTCTTC. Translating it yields CATQGLAGEQFF.

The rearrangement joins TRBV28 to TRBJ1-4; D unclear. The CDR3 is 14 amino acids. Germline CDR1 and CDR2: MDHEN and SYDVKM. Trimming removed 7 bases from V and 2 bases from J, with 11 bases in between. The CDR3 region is CASNTRSTNEKLFF. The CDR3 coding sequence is TGTGCCAGCAATACGCGGTCGACTAATGAAAAACTGTTTTTT.

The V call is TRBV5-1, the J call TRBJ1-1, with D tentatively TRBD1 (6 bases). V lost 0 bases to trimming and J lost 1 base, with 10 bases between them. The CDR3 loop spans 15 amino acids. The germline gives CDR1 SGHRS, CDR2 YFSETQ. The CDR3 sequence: CASSLVQGPNTEAFF. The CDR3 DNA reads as TGCGCCAGCAGCTTGGTACAGGGACCGAACACTGAAGCTTTCTTT.

The CDR3 protein is CASSVDGQGPYEQYF. CDR3 DNA sequence: TGTGCCAGCAGCGTAGACGGACAGGGGCCCTACGAGCAGTACTTC. The J gene is TRBJ2-7, the V gene TRBV9; TRBD1 matches 9 bases. The ends lost 0 bases at V and 2 bases at J; junction bases unmatched: 3. Looked up from germline, CDR1 is SGDLS and CDR2 is YYNGEE. This CDR3 contains 15 residues.

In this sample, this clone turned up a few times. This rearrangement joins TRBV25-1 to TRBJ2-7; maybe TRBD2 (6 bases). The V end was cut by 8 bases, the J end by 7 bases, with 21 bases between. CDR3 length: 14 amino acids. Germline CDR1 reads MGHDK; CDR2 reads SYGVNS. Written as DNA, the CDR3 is TGTGCCAGCCAAATGGGGGGACGGGACGTGGAGCAGTACTTC. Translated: CASQMGGRDVEQYF.

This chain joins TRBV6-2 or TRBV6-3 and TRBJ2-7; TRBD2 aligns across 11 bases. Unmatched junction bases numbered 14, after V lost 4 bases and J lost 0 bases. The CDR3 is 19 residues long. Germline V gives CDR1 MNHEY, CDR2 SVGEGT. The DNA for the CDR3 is TGTGCCAGCAGTTTCTCCACGACGGGACTAGCGGCGAGCTCCTACGAGCAGTACTTC. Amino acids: CASSFSTTGLAASSYEQYF.

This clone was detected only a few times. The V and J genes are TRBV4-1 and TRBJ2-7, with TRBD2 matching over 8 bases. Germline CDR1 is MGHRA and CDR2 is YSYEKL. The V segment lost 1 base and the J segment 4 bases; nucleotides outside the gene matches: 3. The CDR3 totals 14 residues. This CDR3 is CASSQGPSGYEQYF. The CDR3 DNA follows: TGCGCCAGCAGCCAAGGGCCTAGCGGGTACGAGCAGTACTTC.

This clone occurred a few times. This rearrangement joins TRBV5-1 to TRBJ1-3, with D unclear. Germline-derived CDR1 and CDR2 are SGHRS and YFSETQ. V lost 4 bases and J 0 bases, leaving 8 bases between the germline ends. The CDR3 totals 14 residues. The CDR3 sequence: CASSESFSGNTIYF. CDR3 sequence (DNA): TGCGCCAGCAGCGAGAGCTTCTCTGGAAACACCATATATTTT.

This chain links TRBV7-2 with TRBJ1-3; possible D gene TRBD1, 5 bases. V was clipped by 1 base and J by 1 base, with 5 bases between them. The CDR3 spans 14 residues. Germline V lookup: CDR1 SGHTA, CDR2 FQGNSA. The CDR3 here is CASSLDRSGNTIYF. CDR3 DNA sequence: TGTGCCAGCAGCTTAGACAGGTCTGGAAACACCATATATTTT.

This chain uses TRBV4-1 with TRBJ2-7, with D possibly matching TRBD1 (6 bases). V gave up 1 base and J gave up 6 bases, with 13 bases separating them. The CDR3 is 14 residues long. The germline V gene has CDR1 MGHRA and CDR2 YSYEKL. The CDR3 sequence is CASSQVSGGREQYF. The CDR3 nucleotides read TGCGCCAGCAGCCAAGTTAGTGGGGGCCGCGAGCAGTACTTC.

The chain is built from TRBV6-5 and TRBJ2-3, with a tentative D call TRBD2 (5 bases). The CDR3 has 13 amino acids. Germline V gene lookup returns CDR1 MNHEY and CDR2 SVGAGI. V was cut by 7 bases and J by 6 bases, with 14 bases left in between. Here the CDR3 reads CASMGVLRDTQYF. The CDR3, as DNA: TGTGCCAGCATGGGAGTTCTTAGGGATACGCAGTATTTT.

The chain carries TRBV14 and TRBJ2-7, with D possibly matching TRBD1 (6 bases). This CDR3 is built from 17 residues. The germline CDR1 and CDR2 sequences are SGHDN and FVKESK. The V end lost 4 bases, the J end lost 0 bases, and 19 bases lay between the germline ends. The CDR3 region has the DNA TGTGCCAGCAGCCCCCTCTCTGGGGTCAGGGGCTCCTACGAGCAGTACTTC. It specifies CASSPLSGVRGSYEQYF.

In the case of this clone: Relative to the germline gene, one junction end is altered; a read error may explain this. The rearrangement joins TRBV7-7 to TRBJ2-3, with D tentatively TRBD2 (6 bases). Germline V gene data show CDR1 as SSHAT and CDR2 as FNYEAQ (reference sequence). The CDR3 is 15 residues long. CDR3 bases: TGTGCTAGCAGCTTAGGAATAGCGGGCACAGATACGCAGTATTTT. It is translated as CASSLGIAGTDTQYF.

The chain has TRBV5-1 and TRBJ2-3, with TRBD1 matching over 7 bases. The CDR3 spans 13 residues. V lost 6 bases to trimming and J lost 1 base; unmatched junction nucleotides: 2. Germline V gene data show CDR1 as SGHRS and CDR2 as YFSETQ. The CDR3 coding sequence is TGCGCCAGCAACAGGGGAGGCACAGATACGCAGTATTTT. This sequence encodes CASNRGGTDTQYF. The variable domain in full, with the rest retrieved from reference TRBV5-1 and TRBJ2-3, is KAGVTQTPRYLIKTRGQQVTLSCSPISGHRSVSWYQQTPGQGLQFLFEYFSETQRNKGNFPGRFSGRQFSNSRSEMNVSTLELGDSALYLCASNRGGTDTQYFGPGTRLTVL.

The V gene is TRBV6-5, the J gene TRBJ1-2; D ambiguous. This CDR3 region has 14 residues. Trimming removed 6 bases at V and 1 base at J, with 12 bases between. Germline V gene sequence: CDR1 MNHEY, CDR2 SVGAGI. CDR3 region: CASRPSTGNYGYTF. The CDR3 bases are TGTGCCAGCAGACCTTCGACGGGTAACTATGGCTACACCTTC.

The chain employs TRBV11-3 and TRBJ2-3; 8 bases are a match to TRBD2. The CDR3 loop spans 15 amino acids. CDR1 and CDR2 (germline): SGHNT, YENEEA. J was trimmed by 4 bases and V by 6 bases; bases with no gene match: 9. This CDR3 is CASSRAGGSSDTQYF. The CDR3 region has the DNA TGTGCCAGCAGTCGGGCGGGAGGTTCGTCAGATACGCAGTATTTT.

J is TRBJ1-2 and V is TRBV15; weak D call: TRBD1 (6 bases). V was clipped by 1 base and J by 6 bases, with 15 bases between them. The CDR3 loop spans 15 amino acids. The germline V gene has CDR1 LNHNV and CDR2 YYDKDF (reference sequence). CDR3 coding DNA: TGTGCCACCAGCAGAGGAGGACAGTCTGGGGATGGCTACACCTTC. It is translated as CATSRGGQSGDGYTF.

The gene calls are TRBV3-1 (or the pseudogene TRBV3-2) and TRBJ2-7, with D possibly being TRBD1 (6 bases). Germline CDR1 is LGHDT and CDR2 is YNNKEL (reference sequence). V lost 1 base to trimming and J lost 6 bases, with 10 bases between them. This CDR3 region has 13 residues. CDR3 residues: CASSQAYRAEQYF. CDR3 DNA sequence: TGTGCCAGCAGCCAAGCATACAGGGCCGAGCAGTACTTC.

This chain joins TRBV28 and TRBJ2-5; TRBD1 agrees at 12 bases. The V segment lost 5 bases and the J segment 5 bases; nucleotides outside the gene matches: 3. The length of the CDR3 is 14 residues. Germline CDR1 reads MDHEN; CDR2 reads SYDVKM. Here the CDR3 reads CASSGTGGLETQYF. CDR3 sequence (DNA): TGTGCCAGCAGTGGGACAGGGGGCTTGGAGACCCAGTACTTC.

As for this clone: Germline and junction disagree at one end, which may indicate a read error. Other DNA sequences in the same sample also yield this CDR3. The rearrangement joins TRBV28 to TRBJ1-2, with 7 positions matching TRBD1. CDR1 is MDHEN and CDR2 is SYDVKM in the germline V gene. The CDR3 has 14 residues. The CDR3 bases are TGTGCCAGCAGTCCTACAGGGGCTAATTATGGCTACACCTTC. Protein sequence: CASSPTGANYGYTF.